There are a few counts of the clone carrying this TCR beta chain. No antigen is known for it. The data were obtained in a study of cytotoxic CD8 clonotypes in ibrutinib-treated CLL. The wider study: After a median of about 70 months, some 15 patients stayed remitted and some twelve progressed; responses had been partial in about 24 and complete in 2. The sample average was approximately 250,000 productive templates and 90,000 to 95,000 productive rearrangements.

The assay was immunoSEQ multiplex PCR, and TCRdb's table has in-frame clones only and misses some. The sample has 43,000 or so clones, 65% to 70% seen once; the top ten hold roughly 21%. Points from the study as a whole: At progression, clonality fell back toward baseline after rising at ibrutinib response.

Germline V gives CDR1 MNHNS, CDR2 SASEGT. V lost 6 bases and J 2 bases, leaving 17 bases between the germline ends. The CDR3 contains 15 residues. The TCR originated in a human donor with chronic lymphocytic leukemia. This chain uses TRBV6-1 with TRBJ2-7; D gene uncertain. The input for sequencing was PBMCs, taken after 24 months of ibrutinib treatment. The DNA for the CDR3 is TGTGCCAGCAGGGCAACCTATGACATGACCTACGAGCAGTACTTC. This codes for CASRATYDMTYEQYF.